This T cell receptor (beta chain) was observed in a study of T-cell reconstitution after alpha-beta-depleted transplantation in children. This clonotype was counted ten times or more. Unique molecular identifiers were incorporated into the prepared TCRbeta library. TCRdb independently ran MiXCR on the PCR reads; one entry per CDR3 protein. The sample contains approximately 650,000 distinct CDR3 sequences, 10% to 15% of which appear only once. CDR1 is SGHTA, CDR2 FQGNSA, per germline. The CDR3 is made up of 13 amino acids. V lost 1 base and J lost 3, with 7 bases in between. The material sequenced was PBMCs, taken before TCRalphabeta/CD19-depleted stem cell transplant. This receptor was identified in a girl aged 2 to 9 with congenital amegakaryocytic thrombocytopenia, due to receive a stem cell transplant. The chain joins TRBV7-2 to TRBJ2-7; D remains ambiguous. In DNA form, the CDR3 reads TGTGCCAGCAGCTTAGGGGCTGGCTACGAGCAGTACTTC. Its protein is CASSLGAGYEQYF.